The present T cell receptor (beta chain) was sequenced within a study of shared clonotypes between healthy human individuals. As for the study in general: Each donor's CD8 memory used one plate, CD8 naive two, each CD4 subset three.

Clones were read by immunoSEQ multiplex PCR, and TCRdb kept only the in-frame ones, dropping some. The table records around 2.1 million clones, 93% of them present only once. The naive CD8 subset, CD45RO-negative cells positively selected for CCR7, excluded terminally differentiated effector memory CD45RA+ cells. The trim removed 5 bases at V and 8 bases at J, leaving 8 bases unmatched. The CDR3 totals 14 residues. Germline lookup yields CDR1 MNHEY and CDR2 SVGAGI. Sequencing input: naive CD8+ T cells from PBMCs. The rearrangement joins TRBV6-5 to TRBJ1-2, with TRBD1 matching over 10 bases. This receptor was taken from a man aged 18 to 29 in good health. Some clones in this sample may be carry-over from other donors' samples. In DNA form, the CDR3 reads TGTGCCAGCAGTCCCACCGGACAGGGGGGCGGCTACACCTTC. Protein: CASSPTGQGGGYTF.